This T cell receptor beta chain was captured by sequencing in a study of blood T cell repertoires in COVID-19. Turning to the study itself: The study drew acute and convalescent COVID-19 samples from the United States, Italy and Spain.

Measured with immunoSEQ multiplex PCR; TCRdb has only the in-frame clones, and not every one. The sample lists around 150,000 clones, over 75% occurring once. This CDR3 is 11 amino acids long. Germline V gene sequence: CDR1 SGHAT, CDR2 FQNNGV. With 5 bases removed from V and 9 bases from J, the gap between germline ends came to 7 bases. The receptor was derived from a man in his sixties with active or convalescent COVID-19. The gene calls are TRBV11-2 and TRBJ1-4; D gene uncertain. Sequenced material: peripheral blood. CDR3 DNA sequence: TGTGCCAGCAGCGAAGCTCAAAAACTGTTTTTT. Translating gives CASSEAQKLFF. Variable domain in full (rest from reference TRBV11-2 and TRBJ1-4): EAGVAQSPRYKIIEKRQSVAFWCNPISGHATLYWYQQILGQGPKLLIQFQNNGVVDDSQLPKDRFSAERLKGVDSTLKIQPAKLEDSAVYLCASSEAQKLFFGSGTQLSVL.